The 18 T cell receptor beta chains given below trace back to one sample, sequenced in a study of blood T cell repertoires in COVID-19. Clones were read by immunoSEQ multiplex PCR, and TCRdb kept only the in-frame ones, dropping some. The sample records a few hundred thousand clones, around 86% being singletons. What was sequenced was peripheral blood. These receptors were taken from a woman aged 70-85 years with active or convalescent COVID-19.

The rearrangement uses TRBV5-4 and TRBJ1-1; possibly TRBD1 for D (6 bases). CDR1 is SGHNT, CDR2 YYREEE, per germline (reference sequence). The length of the CDR3 is 14 residues. Between the trimmed V and J ends, which lost 4 bases and 0 bases, there was a span of 10 bases. CDR3 amino acids: CASSLGQMNTEAFF. The CDR3 DNA follows: TGTGCCAGCAGCCTCGGACAGATGAACACTGAAGCTTTCTTT.

The CDR3 here is CASRLDREFNQPQHF. In nucleotides, the CDR3 is TGTGCCAGTAGATTGGACAGGGAATTCAATCAGCCCCAGCATTTT. This sequence joins TRBV19 and TRBJ1-5; 8 bases map to TRBD1. V trimming: 6 bases; J trimming: 3 bases; junction bases outside the gene matches: 7. The CDR3 extends over 15 amino acids. Germline V gene lookup returns CDR1 LNHDA and CDR2 SQIVND (reference sequence).

This chain links TRBV11-2 with TRBJ2-5; the D gene is possibly TRBD1 (7 bases). Germline CDR1 reads SGHAT; CDR2 reads FQNNGV. CDR3 length equals 13 residues. Trimming removed 5 bases from V and 5 bases from J, with 12 bases in between. In nucleotides, the CDR3 is TGTGCCAGCAGCCAGACAGGGAGGGAGACCCAGTACTTC. Translating it yields CASSQTGRETQYF. The full variable domain, rest sourced from reference TRBV11-2 and TRBJ2-5, is EAGVAQSPRYKIIEKRQSVAFWCNPISGHATLYWYQQILGQGPKLLIQFQNNGVVDDSQLPKDRFSAERLKGVDSTLKIQPAKLEDSAVYLCASSQTGRETQYFGPGTRLLVL.

J is TRBJ1-2 and V is TRBV6-4; tentatively, D is TRBD1 (5 bases). The V and J ends lost 0 bases and 1 base respectively, with 12 bases between them. The CDR3 loop spans 16 amino acids. In germline, CDR1 is MRHNA, CDR2 SNTAGT. The CDR3 spells CASSDSRTNFNYGYTF. CDR3 sequence (DNA): TGTGCCAGCAGTGACTCCAGGACAAACTTTAACTATGGCTACACCTTC.

V usage is TRBV7-8 and J usage is TRBJ1-5; TRBD1 is a possible D gene (6 bases). The CDR3 is 16 amino acids. CDR1 is SGHVS and CDR2 is FQNEAQ in the germline V gene. Between the trimmed V and J ends, which lost 5 bases and 5 bases, there was a span of 19 bases. The CDR3 DNA sequence: TGTGCCAGCAGCATACAGGGTAGGGTTGTTGATCAGCCCCAGCATTTT. Translating gives CASSIQGRVVDQPQHF.

This chain links TRBV3-1 (or the pseudogene TRBV3-2) with TRBJ2-1, with 7 bases fitting TRBD2. CDR3 size: 19 residues. In germline, CDR1 is LGHDT, CDR2 YNNKEL (reference sequence). Germline trimming cut 1 base from V and 2 bases from J; bases unmatched to any gene: 14. The CDR3 DNA sequence: TGTGCCAGCAGCCAAGCCCACCGAAGACTAGCTGTTCCCTACAATGAGCAGTTCTTC. The encoded protein is CASSQAHRRLAVPYNEQFF.

This chain links TRBV21-1 with TRBJ2-2; the table's D call TRBD1 went unverified against the DNA. TRBV21-1 is shown as a pseudogene. The CDR3 loop spans 14 amino acids. In nucleotides, the CDR3 is TGTGCCAGCAGCAAAAAGGGGCAGGCCGGGGAGCTGTTTTTT. Protein: CASSKKGQAGELFF.

V gene TRBV7-2 combines with J gene TRBJ1-5; D call uncertain. V was cut by 4 bases and J by 9 bases, with 10 bases left in between. This CDR3 contains 12 residues. CDR1 is SGHTA and CDR2 is FQGNSA in the germline V gene. The CDR3 nucleotides read TGTGCCAGCAGCTCGCCCGGTTGGCCCCAGCATTTT. This sequence encodes CASSSPGWPQHF. Supplemented by reference TRBV7-2 and TRBJ1-5, the full variable domain reads GAGVSQSPSNKVTEKGKDVELRCDPISGHTALYWYRQSLGQGLEFLIYFQGNSAPDKSGLPSDRFSAERTGGSVSTLTIQRTQQEDSAVYLCASSSPGWPQHFGDGTRLSIL.

This clone was observed once. This rearrangement joins TRBV3-1 (or the pseudogene TRBV3-2) to TRBJ1-4; D is undetermined. Per the germline V gene, CDR1 is LGHDT and CDR2 is YNNKEL (reference sequence). The CDR3 is made up of 14 amino acids. Trimming cost V 6 bases and J 12 bases, with 20 bases left between them. Here the CDR3 DNA reads TGTGCCAGCAGAGACACCGGGGAGCGGCTGGAACTGTTTTTT. Translation: CASRDTGERLELFF.

The V call is TRBV11-2, the J call TRBJ2-2; D call uncertain. Germline CDR1 and CDR2: SGHAT and FQNNGV. V was shortened by 3 bases and J by 0 bases, with 5 bases between the two germline ends. The length of the CDR3 is 14 residues. The DNA for the CDR3 is TGTGCCAGCAGCTTCAGCGCGAACACCGGGGAGCTGTTTTTT. This translates into CASSFSANTGELFF.

The chain uses TRBV5-4 and TRBJ2-3; D is unclear. V was shortened by 0 bases and J by 3 bases, with 20 bases between the two germline ends. CDR3 length: 18 residues. Germline CDR1 is SGHNT and CDR2 is YYREEE (reference sequence). The chain's CDR3 is CASSLDPSRFSSTDTQYF. CDR3 in DNA: TGTGCCAGCAGCTTGGATCCCTCTCGTTTTTCCAGTACAGATACGCAGTATTTT.

The chain has TRBV11-2 and TRBJ1-3; D call uncertain. Germline CDR1 and CDR2: SGHAT and FQNNGV. Trimming shortened V by 3 bases and J by 2 bases, and 23 bases separated the two germline ends. This CDR3 contains 19 residues. The CDR3 reads CASSFSQPFLTGAGNTIYF. The DNA of the CDR3 is TGTGCCAGCAGCTTTAGTCAGCCCTTCCTGACTGGAGCTGGAAACACCATATATTTT.

This sequence joins TRBV19 and TRBJ1-1; D might be TRBD1 (5 bases). Germline CDR1 reads LNHDA; CDR2 reads SQIVND (reference sequence). This CDR3 region has 14 residues. The V and J ends lost 3 bases and 4 bases respectively, with 12 bases between them. The CDR3 region has the DNA TGTGCCAGTAGTATTATGACAAGGGGCACTGAAGCTTTCTTT. This codes for CASSIMTRGTEAFF.

The chain carries TRBV5-6 and TRBJ2-1; 8 bases line up with TRBD1. Germline V gene lookup returns CDR1 SGHDT and CDR2 YYEEEE. Unmatched junction bases numbered 2, after V lost 1 base and J lost 2 bases. This CDR3 spans 15 amino acids. CDR3 amino acids: CASSLRDRTYNEQFF. DNA of the CDR3: TGTGCCAGCAGCTTGCGGGACAGGACCTACAATGAGCAGTTCTTC.

The chain employs TRBV10-3 and TRBJ1-1; D gene unclear. CDR1 and CDR2 (germline): ENHRY, SYGVKD. The CDR3 loop spans 13 amino acids. V shed 7 bases and J shed 3 bases, with 12 bases lying between them. The CDR3 DNA follows: TGTGCCATCACCCAAACATCTGACACTGAAGCTTTCTTT. Amino acid sequence: CAITQTSDTEAFF.

The CDR3 coding sequence is TGTGCCAGCAGACCCGAGTGGAGGGCCCAAGAGACCCAGTACTTC. Its protein product is CASRPEWRAQETQYF. The V call is TRBV6-6, the J call TRBJ2-5; a weak D match, TRBD2 (6 bases). CDR3 length: 15 amino acids. Per germline, CDR1 MNHNY and CDR2 SVGAGI (reference sequence). V was cut by 6 bases and J by 1 base, with 15 bases left in between.

The chain couples TRBV4-3 to TRBJ2-5, with 8 bases that match TRBD2. The germline V gene encodes CDR1 LGHNA and CDR2 YSLEER. The CDR3 has 17 amino acids. Losses at the gene ends were 3 bases for V and 5 bases for J; bases not matched to a gene: 14. The CDR3 sequence: CASSQGAGGGLGETQYF. The CDR3 region has the DNA TGCGCCAGCAGCCAGGGAGCCGGGGGGGGCCTTGGGGAGACCCAGTACTTC.

This chain connects TRBV6-5 to TRBJ2-5, with a weak D call TRBD2 (5 bases). V lost 8 bases, J lost 7 bases, and 14 bases lay in between. This CDR3 contains 12 residues. The germline V gene has CDR1 MNHEY and CDR2 SVGAGI. The DNA for the CDR3 is TGTGCCAGCCGAATCCCCGGAGGGACCCAGTACTTC. Translation gives CASRIPGGTQYF.